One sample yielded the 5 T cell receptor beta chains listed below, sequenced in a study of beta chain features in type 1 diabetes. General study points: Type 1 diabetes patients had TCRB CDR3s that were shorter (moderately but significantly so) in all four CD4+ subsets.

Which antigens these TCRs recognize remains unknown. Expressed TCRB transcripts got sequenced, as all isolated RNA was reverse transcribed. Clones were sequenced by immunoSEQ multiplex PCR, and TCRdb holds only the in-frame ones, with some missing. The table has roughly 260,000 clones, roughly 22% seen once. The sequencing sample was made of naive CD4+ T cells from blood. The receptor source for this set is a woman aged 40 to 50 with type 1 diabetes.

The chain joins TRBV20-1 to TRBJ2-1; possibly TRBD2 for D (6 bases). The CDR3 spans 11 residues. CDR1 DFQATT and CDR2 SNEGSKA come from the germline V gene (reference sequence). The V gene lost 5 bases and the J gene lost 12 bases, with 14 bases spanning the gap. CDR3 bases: TGCAGTGCTTGGGACTTCCCTCGGCAGTTCTTC. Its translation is CSAWDFPRQFF.

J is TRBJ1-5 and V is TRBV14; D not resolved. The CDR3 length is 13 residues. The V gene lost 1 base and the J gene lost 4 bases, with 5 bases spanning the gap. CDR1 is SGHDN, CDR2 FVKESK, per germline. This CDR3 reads CASSQGQNQPQHF. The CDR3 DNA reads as TGTGCCAGCAGCCAAGGTCAAAATCAGCCCCAGCATTTT. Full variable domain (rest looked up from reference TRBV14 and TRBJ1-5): EAGVTQFPSHSVIEKGQTVTLRCDPISGHDNLYWYRRVMGKEIKFLLHFVKESKQDESGMPNNRFLAERTGGTYSTLKVQPAELEDSGVYFCASSQGQNQPQHFGDGTRLSIL.

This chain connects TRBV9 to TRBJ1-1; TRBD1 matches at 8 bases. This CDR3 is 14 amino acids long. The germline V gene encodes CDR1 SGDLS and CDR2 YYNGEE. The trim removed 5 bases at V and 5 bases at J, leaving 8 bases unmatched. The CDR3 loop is CASREGTGQTEAFF. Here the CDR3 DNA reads TGTGCCAGCAGGGAAGGGACAGGTCAAACTGAAGCTTTCTTT.

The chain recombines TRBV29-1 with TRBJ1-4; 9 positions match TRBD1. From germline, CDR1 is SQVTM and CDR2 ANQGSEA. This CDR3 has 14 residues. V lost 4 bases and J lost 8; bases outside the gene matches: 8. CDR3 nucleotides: TGCAGCGTTGCCGCGGGACAGGGTGGAGAAAAACTGTTTTTT. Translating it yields CSVAAGQGGEKLFF.

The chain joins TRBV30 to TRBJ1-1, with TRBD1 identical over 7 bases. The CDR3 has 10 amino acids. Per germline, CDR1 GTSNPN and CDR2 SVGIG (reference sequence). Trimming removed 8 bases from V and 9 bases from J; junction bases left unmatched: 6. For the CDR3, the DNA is TGTGCCGGGGACAGCGCACAAGCTTTCTTT. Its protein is CAGDSAQAFF.